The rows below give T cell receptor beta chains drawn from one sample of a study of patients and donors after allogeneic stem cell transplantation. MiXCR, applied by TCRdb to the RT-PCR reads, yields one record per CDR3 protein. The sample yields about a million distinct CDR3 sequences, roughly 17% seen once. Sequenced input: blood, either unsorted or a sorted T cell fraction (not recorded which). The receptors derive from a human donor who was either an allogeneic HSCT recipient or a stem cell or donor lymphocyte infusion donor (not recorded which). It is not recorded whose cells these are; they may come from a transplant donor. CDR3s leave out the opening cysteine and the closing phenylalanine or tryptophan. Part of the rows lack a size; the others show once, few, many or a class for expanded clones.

cdr3_aa: ASSPPAFGYGYT
cdr3_length: 12
v_call: TRBV18
clone_size: few
j_call: TRBJ1-2

cdr3_aa: ASSALGTGGLDYGYT
cdr3_length: 15
v_call: TRBV9
clone_size: -
j_call: TRBJ1-2

cdr3_aa: ASSYSRTTFYEQY
cdr3_length: 13
v_call: TRBV6-5
clone_size: -
j_call: TRBJ2-7

cdr3_aa: SAQTSGNLQETQY
cdr3_length: 13
v_call: TRBV20-1
clone_size: -
j_call: TRBJ2-5

cdr3_aa: ATSRDLQDTQY
cdr3_length: 11
v_call: TRBV15
clone_size: -
j_call: TRBJ2-3

cdr3_aa: ASSTGVLVQETQY
cdr3_length: 13
v_call: TRBV7-9
clone_size: few
j_call: TRBJ2-5

cdr3_aa: ASSSDLTGVQTEAF
cdr3_length: 14
v_call: TRBV7-8
clone_size: -
j_call: TRBJ1-1

cdr3_aa: ASSLYAGTEAF
cdr3_length: 11
v_call: TRBV12-3/TRBV12-4
clone_size: many
j_call: TRBJ1-1

cdr3_aa: ASSLGPIYGYT
cdr3_length: 11
v_call: TRBV5-1
clone_size: -
j_call: TRBJ1-2

cdr3_aa: ASSLSSGGSDEQF
cdr3_length: 13
v_call: TRBV12-3/TRBV12-4
clone_size: -
j_call: TRBJ2-1

cdr3_aa: ASKSQGVLGEQY
cdr3_length: 12
v_call: TRBV6-2/TRBV6-3
clone_size: few
j_call: TRBJ2-7

cdr3_aa: ASRGQPSSYNSPLH
cdr3_length: 14
v_call: TRBV2
clone_size: -
j_call: TRBJ1-6

cdr3_aa: SVRQGFYEQY
cdr3_length: 10
v_call: TRBV29-1
clone_size: many
j_call: TRBJ2-7

cdr3_aa: ASSLEGVIYNEQF
cdr3_length: 13
v_call: TRBV7-2
clone_size: -
j_call: TRBJ2-1

cdr3_aa: ASRKEGFYEQY
cdr3_length: 11
v_call: TRBV12-3/TRBV12-4
clone_size: -
j_call: TRBJ2-7

cdr3_aa: ASSLNSAYGYT
cdr3_length: 11
v_call: TRBV7-3
clone_size: few
j_call: TRBJ1-2

cdr3_aa: ASSQEAAAGSYEQY
cdr3_length: 14
v_call: TRBV3-1
clone_size: -
j_call: TRBJ2-7

cdr3_aa: SAGDPVLQETQY
cdr3_length: 12
v_call: TRBV20-1
clone_size: few
j_call: TRBJ2-5

cdr3_aa: ASSFGRLAVTGVGELF
cdr3_length: 16
v_call: TRBV11-1
clone_size: few
j_call: TRBJ2-2

cdr3_aa: AISESRGTSGRRETQY
cdr3_length: 16
v_call: TRBV10-3
clone_size: few
j_call: TRBJ2-5

cdr3_aa: AISESGGGYNEQF
cdr3_length: 13
v_call: TRBV10-3
clone_size: -
j_call: TRBJ2-1

cdr3_aa: ASSFRDRGRSEQY
cdr3_length: 13
v_call: TRBV7-8
clone_size: few
j_call: TRBJ2-7

cdr3_aa: ASRRNRGVRYNSPLH
cdr3_length: 15
v_call: TRBV12-3/TRBV12-4
clone_size: many
j_call: TRBJ1-6

cdr3_aa: ASRRPLPGGDTEAF
cdr3_length: 14
v_call: TRBV6-1
clone_size: few
j_call: TRBJ1-1

cdr3_aa: ASTRGQGKSYEQY
cdr3_length: 13
v_call: TRBV6-1
clone_size: -
j_call: TRBJ2-7

cdr3_aa: ASSPREMGGPLH
cdr3_length: 12
v_call: TRBV18
clone_size: -
j_call: TRBJ1-6

cdr3_aa: ASTPWAGGLLRDEQF
cdr3_length: 15
v_call: TRBV6-1
clone_size: -
j_call: TRBJ2-1

cdr3_aa: ASSPHKQGGNTIY
cdr3_length: 13
v_call: TRBV7-9
clone_size: few
j_call: TRBJ1-3

cdr3_aa: ASSRSGQGGIQETQY
cdr3_length: 15
v_call: TRBV4-2
clone_size: -
j_call: TRBJ2-5

cdr3_aa: ASSLGGVWDTQY
cdr3_length: 12
v_call: TRBV6-1
clone_size: -
j_call: TRBJ2-3

cdr3_aa: ASSQDRRGGTGNTIY
cdr3_length: 15
v_call: TRBV4-2
clone_size: few
j_call: TRBJ1-3

cdr3_aa: ASQRGRRTGQLHETRDTQY
cdr3_length: 19
v_call: TRBV12-3/TRBV12-4
clone_size: -
j_call: TRBJ2-3

cdr3_aa: ASRDTGIVFTEAF
cdr3_length: 13
v_call: TRBV12-3/TRBV12-4
clone_size: many
j_call: TRBJ1-1

cdr3_aa: ASLDGNTYEQY
cdr3_length: 11
v_call: TRBV5-1
clone_size: -
j_call: TRBJ2-7

cdr3_aa: ASSLGTGANTEAF
cdr3_length: 13
v_call: TRBV19
clone_size: -
j_call: TRBJ1-1

cdr3_aa: ASSQYRGGNEQF
cdr3_length: 12
v_call: TRBV6-2/TRBV6-3
clone_size: few
j_call: TRBJ2-1

cdr3_aa: ASTPPGASSYEQY
cdr3_length: 13
v_call: TRBV12-3/TRBV12-4
clone_size: -
j_call: TRBJ2-7

cdr3_aa: ATSSELADFTDTQY
cdr3_length: 14
v_call: TRBV15
clone_size: few
j_call: TRBJ2-3

cdr3_aa: ASSPSVQGNTEAF
cdr3_length: 13
v_call: TRBV27
clone_size: -
j_call: TRBJ1-1

cdr3_aa: ASSQDSYSSYEQY
cdr3_length: 13
v_call: TRBV3-1
clone_size: -
j_call: TRBJ2-7

cdr3_aa: ASSQVLKAVNTGELF
cdr3_length: 15
v_call: TRBV4-3
clone_size: few
j_call: TRBJ2-2

cdr3_aa: ASSLGGRPYGYT
cdr3_length: 12
v_call: TRBV7-2
clone_size: -
j_call: TRBJ1-2

cdr3_aa: ASSLWVAGGPSSYNEQF
cdr3_length: 17
v_call: TRBV12-3/TRBV12-4
clone_size: few
j_call: TRBJ2-1

cdr3_aa: ASSLVGTGGNEQF
cdr3_length: 13
v_call: TRBV5-1
clone_size: -
j_call: TRBJ2-1

cdr3_aa: ASRKTGGYNTEAF
cdr3_length: 13
v_call: TRBV7-8
clone_size: many
j_call: TRBJ1-1

cdr3_aa: ASSFPSGGHTGELF
cdr3_length: 14
v_call: TRBV27
clone_size: few
j_call: TRBJ2-2

cdr3_aa: ASSVMDRVPYEQY
cdr3_length: 13
v_call: TRBV27
clone_size: few
j_call: TRBJ2-7

cdr3_aa: SAGLAGNEQF
cdr3_length: 10
v_call: TRBV20-1
clone_size: few
j_call: TRBJ2-1

cdr3_aa: ASSQGGQGRTYYEQY
cdr3_length: 15
v_call: TRBV4-3
clone_size: few
j_call: TRBJ2-7

cdr3_aa: ASSEQGVPYNEQF
cdr3_length: 13
v_call: TRBV2
clone_size: -
j_call: TRBJ2-1

cdr3_aa: ASSLSRGPYEQY
cdr3_length: 12
v_call: TRBV12-3/TRBV12-4
clone_size: many
j_call: TRBJ2-7

cdr3_aa: ASSPPNGAGAEAF
cdr3_length: 13
v_call: TRBV18
clone_size: -
j_call: TRBJ1-1

cdr3_aa: ASSPGLAGYWNEQF
cdr3_length: 14
v_call: TRBV5-1
clone_size: -
j_call: TRBJ2-1

cdr3_aa: ASSEVLAGGEQF
cdr3_length: 12
v_call: TRBV25-1
clone_size: -
j_call: TRBJ2-1